This TCR beta chain was observed in a study of T cells in tuberculosis (dated by TCRdb to the late 2010s). About the investigation overall: The study combined CD1B tetramers and high-throughput TCR immunosequencing to characterize T cells specific for the mycobacterial lipid antigen glucose monomycolate (GMM). With 9 to 10 people per group, a South African clinical cohort compared IGRA-negative adolescents, IGRA-positive adolescents with latent tuberculosis, and adults with active tuberculosis. General study outcomes and caveats: Clinical samples were selected based on the availability of cryopreserved specimens, with adults included as active tuberculosis cases and adolescents included as controls. With the diverse GMM-specific repertoire as input, a classifier achieved just over 85% accuracy (AUROC 0.90), whereas GEM motif frequencies as input gave 70% accuracy. Smaller NN-distances were partly driven by shorter CDR3-alpha lengths in active tuberculosis patients, and statistical significance was not reached for the TCR-beta difference. Compared with IGRA-negative controls, TCR-alpha repertoires from active tuberculosis had smaller mean NN-distances to GMM-specific TCRs, which suggests that these TCRs underwent clonal expansion.

TCR libraries were generated with the immunoSEQ multiplex PCR assay, using TCR-beta and/or TCR-alpha/delta assays for each sample. The amplified TCR libraries were sequenced using the Illumina high-throughput platform. In the original analysis: Clustering and dimensionality reduction were performed using pairwise TCRdist distances among GMM-specific receptors from ex vivo sorted or in vitro expanded T cells. Each clinical repertoire was assigned a mean NN-distance score, defined as the average TCRdist to the nearest 10% of tetramer-positive reference sequences. GEM TCR motif frequency was calculated as the fraction of unique TCRs that matched known GEM sequences in V/J usage and CDR3 length. Linear discriminant analysis with leave-one-out cross-validation, implemented in scikit-learn, was used to classify active tuberculosis. This immuneACCESS table, as held by TCRdb, lists in-frame sequences with V and J called but not all clones. Of the missing ones, under half trace to an unresolved V gene in checked studies; the others have no known cause. The DNA was the basis for D and trimming; V, J and clone size are from that table. The sample table holds over 25,000 clones, of which around 90% were seen once. The ten largest clones take up 5.5% to 6.5% of the sample.

Comment on this clone: Which antigen it targets is not known. The input lacks base qualities; no much larger clone sits a single base away.

At study entry, a tuberculin skin test and the QuantiFERON-TB GOLD In-Tube IGRA were used to screen adolescents for latent tuberculosis infection. Immunosequencing of unsorted cryopreserved PBMC covered, on average, around 100,000 T cells per clinical donor. Eleven high schools in the Worcester region of the Western Cape, South Africa, served as enrollment sites for adolescents aged 12 to 18 years. Around 10 adolescents infected with M. tuberculosis and approximately ten uninfected adolescents were chosen and matched for age and sex. PBMC from adolescents were isolated by density centrifugation from freshly drawn heparinized blood and then cryopreserved. Specimen: PBMCs. This clonotype was obtained from a donor aged 10-29 years with latent tuberculosis or without tuberculosis infection.

The CDR3 corresponds to CSVEVGPEGDGYTF. The DNA sequence reads TGCAGCGTTGAAGTCGGGCCTGAGGGAGATGGCTACACCTTC. The chain is made from TRBV29-1 and TRBJ1-2, with no D gene named confidently. Via the germline V gene, CDR1 is SQVTM and CDR2 ANQGSEA. V loses 1 base, J loses 6 bases, and the germline ends lie 15 bases apart. The CDR3 sequence holds 14 residues, the cysteine and phenylalanine included. Just CDR3 DNA is preserved here, 42 bases in frame from base 1.